These T cell receptor beta chains were read from a single sample in a study of cytomegalovirus exposure and HLA in healthy donors. The table came from immunoSEQ multiplex PCR; TCRdb's copy has only in-frame clones and leaves some out. Its table records under 90,000 clones. The sample comprised PBMCs. The receptors come from a man in his forties or fifties in good health and CMV-seropositive. The CDR3 runs from the conserved cysteine through the conserved F or W. The order of the fields is D gene, J gene, V gene, CDR3 DNA, CDR3 protein. A D gene is named only where the DNA matches it firmly.

-,TRBJ1-2,TRBV7-2,TGTGCCAGCAGCTTAGGCGGTATAGGGGTCGTTTATGGCTACACCTTC,CASSLGGIGVVYGYTF
TRBD1,TRBJ1-5,TRBV5-1,TGCGCCAGCAGCGCCGGGACAGGGGGCTCGGCCCAGCATTTT,CASSAGTGGSAQHF
TRBD1,TRBJ1-3,TRBV18,TGTGCCACCCGGGACAGGAGCTCTGGAAACACCATATATTTT,CATRDRSSGNTIYF
TRBD1,TRBJ1-1,TRBV18,TGTGCCAGCTCACCGACAGGGGGTTCGTACACTGAAGCTTTCTTT,CASSPTGGSYTEAFF
TRBD2,TRBJ2-1,TRBV27,TGTGCCAGCAGAAGGTCGGGAGGGGGGCCCTACAATGAGCAGTTCTTC,CASRRSGGGPYNEQFF
-,TRBJ2-1,TRBV9,TGTGCCAGCGGACGGGACTCTCCTCTTGAGCAGTTCTTC,CASGRDSPLEQFF
TRBD2,TRBJ2-3,TRBV5-6,TGTGCCAGCAGCTTGACCATAGCGGGAGGCACAGATACGCAGTATTTT,CASSLTIAGGTDTQYF
TRBD1,TRBJ1-4,TRBV5-1,TGCGCCAGCAGCTCGGGACAGGGGACTAATGAAAAACTGTTTTTT,CASSSGQGTNEKLFF
-,TRBJ1-4,TRBV29-1,TGCAGCGCCGATACAGGAGAAAAACTGTTTTTT,CSADTGEKLFF
-,TRBJ1-5,TRBV6-5,TGTGCCAGCAGCTATCTAGGTATCAATCAGCCCCAGCATTTT,CASSYLGINQPQHF
-,TRBJ1-3,TRBV30,TGTGCCTGGAGGGCCAGGGGCTCTGGAAACACCATATATTTT,CAWRARGSGNTIYF
-,TRBJ1-2,TRBV10-3,TGTGCCATCAGTGACGATACTTATGGCTACACCTTC,CAISDDTYGYTF
-,TRBJ1-5,TRBV5-4,TGTGCCAGCATGGCGGGCCCCTCCAATCAGCCCCAGCATTTT,CASMAGPSNQPQHF
-,TRBJ2-2,TRBV18,TGTGCCAGCTCAGCGCAGGGTCAGAACACCGGGGAGCTGTTTTTT,CASSAQGQNTGELFF
TRBD2,TRBJ2-1,TRBV6-5,TGTGCCAGCAGTCGTAGCGGGAGCTCCTACAATGAGCAGTTCTTC,CASSRSGSSYNEQFF
TRBD1,TRBJ2-7,TRBV7-9,TGTGCCAGCAGCTTCAGCCCTGGACAGGGCAGTGAGCAGTACTTC,CASSFSPGQGSEQYF
-,TRBJ1-2,TRBV12-5,TGTGCTAGTGGTTTGGGGGCACGGCAGAACTATGGCTACACCTTC,CASGLGARQNYGYTF
TRBD2,TRBJ2-1,TRBV5-4,TGTGCCAGCAGCTTGGGGGCCTCGTTAGCGGGAGTTATAAATGAGCAGTTCTTC,CASSLGASLAGVINEQFF
TRBD1,TRBJ2-1,TRBV7-6,TGTGCCAGCAGCTTAATGGGGACAGGGGGCAATGAGCAGTTCTTC,CASSLMGTGGNEQFF
-,TRBJ2-1,TRBV29-1,TGCAGCGGGGGCGTCAATGAGCAGTTCTTC,CSGGVNEQFF
TRBD2,TRBJ2-1,TRBV19,TGTGCCAGTAGTCCTACTAGCGGAAACTACAATGAGCAGTTCTTC,CASSPTSGNYNEQFF
TRBD2,TRBJ2-1,TRBV7-2,TGTGCCAGCAGCTTAATCGGGGGGGGCCACTCCTACAATGAGCAGTTCTTC,CASSLIGGGHSYNEQFF
-,TRBJ2-7,TRBV25-1,TGTGCCAGCAGTGAAACCGACAGGTGGGCGGACGAGCAGTACTTC,CASSETDRWADEQYF
-,TRBJ1-1,TRBV19,TGTGCCAGTAGTCATACAGGGACGAGGTACACTGAAGCTTTCTTT,CASSHTGTRYTEAFF
-,TRBJ2-1,TRBV6-6,TGTGCCAGCAGTTTCTGGCAGAACCATGAGCAGTTCTTC,CASSFWQNHEQFF
-,TRBJ1-1,TRBV7-9,TGTGCCAGCAGCTTAAAAGTACGGACTGAAGCTTTCTTT,CASSLKVRTEAFF